One and the same sample provided the 21 T cell receptor beta chains below, sequenced in a study of T-cell reconstitution after alpha-beta-depleted transplantation in children. Preparing the TCRbeta library involved the use of unique molecular identifiers. TCRdb analysed the PCR reads with MiXCR anew, one entry per CDR3 protein. The profile shows 90,000 to 100,000 distinct CDR3 sequences, less than 15% of them singletons. This material consisted of PBMCs from the stem cell graft donor, taken from the stem cell graft. The receptors shown here come from a human donor who donated a stem cell graft to a child with inherited bone marrow failure.

The sample holds many counts of this clonotype. This sequence joins TRBV4-1 and TRBJ2-2, with 7 bases identical to TRBD2. The germline V gene encodes CDR1 MGHRA and CDR2 YSYEKL. Germline trimming cut 1 base from V and 5 bases from J; bases unmatched to any gene: 4. The length of the CDR3 is 15 residues. The CDR3 reads CASSQGGGWTGELFF. CDR3 nucleotide sequence: TGCGCCAGCAGCCAAGGGGGAGGGTGGACCGGGGAGCTGTTTTTT.

The rearrangement uses TRBV6-6 and TRBJ2-7; D is ambiguous. Germline lookup yields CDR1 MNHNY and CDR2 SVGAGI (reference sequence). Trimming removed 2 bases from V and 7 bases from J, with 6 bases in between. The CDR3 is made up of 11 amino acids. The CDR3 loop is CASSYRSEQYF. DNA for the CDR3: TGTGCCAGCAGTTACCGGTCGGAGCAGTACTTC.

This clonotype has at least ten counts. This chain connects TRBV5-1 to TRBJ1-4, with 9 positions matching TRBD1. The CDR3 spans 14 residues. Germline assignment: CDR1 SGHRS and CDR2 YFSETQ. After removal of 2 bases from V and 7 bases from J, the junction contained 3 bases not matched to a gene. CDR3 in DNA: TGCGCCAGCAGCTTACAGGGGGCAGGTGAAAAACTGTTTTTT. Translated, it gives CASSLQGAGEKLFF.

This clonotype was detected ten times or more. The genes are TRBV5-1 and TRBJ2-1; D gene ambiguous. Germline V gene sequence: CDR1 SGHRS, CDR2 YFSETQ. V lost 3 bases, J lost 8 bases, and 21 bases lay in between. This CDR3 region has 16 residues. The CDR3 loop is CASSYSPSTHNYEQFF. The CDR3 DNA sequence: TGCGCCAGCAGCTATTCTCCTTCAACCCATAACTATGAGCAGTTCTTC.

The rearrangement uses TRBV6-1 and TRBJ2-5; D is undetermined. Germline CDR1 reads MNHNS; CDR2 reads SASEGT. The CDR3 consists of 13 residues. V was clipped by 6 bases and J by 5 bases, with 13 bases between them. The CDR3: CASRWQAGETQYF. CDR3 nucleotides: TGTGCCAGCAGATGGCAGGCTGGGGAGACCCAGTACTTC.

This clonotype has ten or more counts. The chain is built from TRBV7-9 and TRBJ1-4, with D uncertain. There are 14 residues in the CDR3. V dropped 5 bases and J dropped 7 bases, with 14 bases sitting between them. The V gene's germline CDR1 is SEHNR and CDR2 FQNEAQ (reference sequence). The CDR3 sequence: CASSIGLTIEKLFF. The CDR3 nucleotides are TGTGCCAGCAGCATCGGACTTACGATTGAAAAACTGTTTTTT.

This clonotype appeared many times. The genes are TRBV6-2 or TRBV6-3 and TRBJ1-5; D is unresolved. Germline V CDR1 and CDR2: MNHEY, SVGEGT. The length of the CDR3 is 14 residues. V was pared by 4 bases and J by 9 bases, with 16 bases between. As DNA, the CDR3 is TGTGCCAGCAGTTCCTGGGGTTCGACGGGGCCCCAGCATTTT. Protein: CASSSWGSTGPQHF.

The J gene is TRBJ2-3, the V gene TRBV7-2; D ambiguous. Between the trimmed V and J ends, which lost 5 bases and 3 bases, there was a span of 9 bases. The CDR3 contains 13 residues. Germline V gene data show CDR1 as SGHTA and CDR2 as FQGNSA. The DNA for the CDR3 is TGTGCCAGCAGCCCTGCCTGGACAGATACGCAGTATTTT. Amino acids: CASSPAWTDTQYF.

This clonotype was counted many times. The V gene is TRBV29-1, the J gene TRBJ1-4; D possibly corresponds to TRBD1 (5 bases). This CDR3 has 14 amino acids. Trimming left V 4 bases short and J 7 bases short, with 16 bases between. CDR1 SQVTM and CDR2 ANQGSEA come from the germline V gene. CDR3 coding DNA: TGCAGCGTTGTTGGGGCACGGGGAAGTGAAAAACTGTTTTTT. As protein: CSVVGARGSEKLFF.

This clonotype was detected many times. This chain joins TRBV5-1 and TRBJ2-1; 9 bases line up with TRBD1. The CDR3 runs to 17 residues. The trim removed 0 bases at V and 6 bases at J, leaving 10 bases unmatched. Germline CDR1 is SGHRS and CDR2 is YFSETQ. CDR3 amino acids: CASSLVYVGQGFNEQFF. The CDR3 DNA sequence: TGCGCCAGCAGCTTGGTCTATGTAGGACAGGGGTTCAATGAGCAGTTCTTC.

This clonotype was observed at least ten times. The chain recombines TRBV29-1 with TRBJ2-3, with D possibly being TRBD1 (6 bases). Germline loops: CDR1 SQVTM, CDR2 ANQGSEA. The CDR3 contains 12 residues. With 7 bases removed from V and 4 bases from J, the gap between germline ends came to 12 bases. CDR3 protein: CSAKAGADTQYF. The CDR3 region has the DNA TGCAGCGCGAAGGCAGGGGCAGATACGCAGTATTTT.

This clonotype was picked up many times. The chain employs TRBV6-2 or TRBV6-3 and TRBJ1-1, with 9 bases that match TRBD1. Germline CDR1 and CDR2: MNHEY and SVGEGT. The CDR3 runs 16 residues. V dropped 6 bases and J dropped 6; count of bases not matched to a gene: 14. This chain's CDR3 is CASRRTGATRGAEAFF. The CDR3 region has the DNA TGTGCCAGCAGGAGGACAGGGGCAACACGAGGTGCTGAAGCTTTCTTT.

The V and J genes are TRBV6-6 and TRBJ1-5, with D hard to call. Germline V gene sequence: CDR1 MNHNY, CDR2 SVGAGI (reference sequence). V lost 6 bases, J lost 5 bases, and 11 bases lay in between. This CDR3 comprises 13 residues. DNA for the CDR3: TGTGCCAGCAGCCCCCCCTGGGATCAGCCCCAGCATTTT. This translates into CASSPPWDQPQHF.

The chain carries TRBV28 and TRBJ2-7; 7 positions agree with TRBD2. CDR1 is MDHEN, CDR2 SYDVKM, per germline. V lost 7 bases and J lost 0; bases outside the gene matches: 9. This CDR3 has 15 amino acids. CDR3 DNA: TGTGCCAGCACGCCCGGCACTAGCGTCTCCTACGAGCAGTACTTC. Translated, it gives CASTPGTSVSYEQYF.

This clonotype was seen many times. The chain joins TRBV9 to TRBJ2-1; 8 positions match TRBD2. The CDR3 is 17 residues long. Trimming cost V 2 bases and J 7 bases; bases outside gene matches: 14. Germline CDR1 reads SGDLS; CDR2 reads YYNGEE. The CDR3 coding sequence is TGTGCCAGCAGCGTCGAGGGGCTAGCGGGCTGGGCAAATGAGCAGTTCTTC. The encoded protein is CASSVEGLAGWANEQFF.

This chain links TRBV20-1 with TRBJ2-1; D gene uncertain. Germline loops: CDR1 DFQATT, CDR2 SNEGSKA (reference sequence). Trimming stripped 3 bases from V and 2 bases from J, with 8 bases between. The CDR3 has 13 residues. The CDR3 protein is CSASVGPYNEQFF. CDR3 nucleotides: TGCAGTGCTAGCGTCGGCCCCTACAATGAGCAGTTCTTC.

The chain carries TRBV11-1 and TRBJ2-1; 12 nucleotides align to TRBD2. CDR1 is SGHAT and CDR2 is FQDESV in the germline V gene (reference sequence). This CDR3 has 20 amino acids. V lost 3 bases and J lost 0; bases outside the gene matches: 12. The CDR3 DNA is TGTGCCAGCAGCTTTTTTTGGCTAGCGGGAGGGTCTAGCTCCTACAATGAGCAGTTCTTC. Translating it yields CASSFFWLAGGSSSYNEQFF.

The rearrangement joins TRBV5-4 to TRBJ2-3; D remains unclear. V was shortened by 1 base and J by 2 bases, with 11 bases between the two germline ends. This CDR3 comprises 15 residues. From germline, CDR1 is SGHNT and CDR2 YYREEE (reference sequence). The CDR3 sequence is CASSLSGPNTDTQYF. The CDR3 bases are TGTGCCAGCAGCTTGTCCGGGCCAAACACAGATACGCAGTATTTT.

This clonotype has only a few counts. The chain has TRBV7-2 and TRBJ2-2, with TRBD1 as a possible D gene (5 bases). Trimming removed 5 bases from V and 4 bases from J, with 11 bases in between. Germline lookup yields CDR1 SGHTA and CDR2 FQGNSA. CDR3 length: 14 amino acids. DNA of the CDR3: TGTGCCAGCAGCAATTACCAGGGCACCGGGGAGCTGTTTTTT. Protein product: CASSNYQGTGELFF.

This sequence joins TRBV7-2 and TRBJ2-1; 8 bases are shared with TRBD2. The V segment lost 1 base and the J segment 14 bases; nucleotides outside the gene matches: 1. Per germline, CDR1 SGHTA and CDR2 FQGNSA. The CDR3 totals 11 residues. Here the CDR3 DNA reads TGTGCCAGCAGCTTAGGGGGACTAGAGTTCTTC. This gives the protein CASSLGGLEFF. Full variable domain (remainder filled in from reference TRBV7-2 and TRBJ2-1): GAGVSQSPSNKVTEKGKDVELRCDPISGHTALYWYRQSLGQGLEFLIYFQGNSAPDKSGLPSDRFSAERTGGSVSTLTIQRTQQEDSAVYLCASSLGGLEFFGPGTRLTVL.

This clonotype was observed many times. This sequence joins TRBV30 and TRBJ1-1; D gene uncertain. This CDR3 is 11 amino acids long. Germline lookup yields CDR1 GTSNPN and CDR2 SVGIG (reference sequence). V was trimmed by 4 bases and J by 7 bases, leaving 10 bases between them. CDR3 DNA sequence: TGTGCCTGGATCGTAGGGATTGAAGCTTTCTTT. This translates into CAWIVGIEAFF.